This T cell receptor beta chain was documented in a study of blood T cell repertoires in COVID-19. Study background: Acute-phase and convalescent COVID-19 samples originated in the United States, Italy and Spain. PBMCs, B-cell-depleted T cells, or T cells provided the cDNA or gDNA that made up the material.

This clone showed up just a few times. Original methodology: Estimation of nucleated cell counts was performed using reference gene primer amplification. Profiling relied on immunoSEQ multiplex PCR, and the TCRdb table lists in-frame clones only, not all of them. V and J calls and clone size follow that table, whereas D and trimming were derived from the DNA. The sample contains about 360,000 clones, more than 65% of which appear only once. Germline lookup yields CDR1 SGHAT and CDR2 FQNNGV. The J segment lost 3 bases and the V segment lost 6 bases, leaving 21 bases of the junction unmatched. The CDR3 has 19 amino acids.

This clonotype was sampled from a human donor with acute or convalescent COVID-19. The donor label of this sample is uncertain. The sequencing sample was made of peripheral blood. V and J are TRBV11-2 and TRBJ2-7, with 9 nucleotides matching TRBD1. As DNA, the CDR3 is TGTGCCAGCAGACCCAGTCTTGATTCGGGGACAGGGCGATACTACGAGCAGTACTTC. This gives the protein CASRPSLDSGTGRYYEQYF.